What follows are 10 T cell receptor beta chains derived from one specimen sequenced in a study of shared clonotypes between healthy human individuals. Method: immunoSEQ multiplex PCR; TCRdb's copy keeps in-frame clones and lacks some. The table shows about 680,000 clones, with about 78% occurring only once. Sample: memory CD4+ T cells sorted from blood. The subset was: CD45RA-negative fraction. These receptors were obtained from a woman aged 25-40 years in good health.

In this sample, this clone turned up a few times. The genes are TRBV11-2 and TRBJ2-7; D is perhaps TRBD1 (5 bases). Trimming shortened V by 1 base and J by 6 bases, and 16 bases separated the two germline ends. The CDR3 runs 15 residues. Germline lookup yields CDR1 SGHAT and CDR2 FQNNGV. CDR3 loop: CASSLVRGLAPEQYF. In DNA form, the CDR3 reads TGTGCCAGCAGCTTAGTAAGGGGCTTAGCTCCCGAGCAGTACTTC.

This clone appeared a single time. The chain uses TRBV9 and TRBJ2-2; D not certain. V shed 7 bases and J shed 8 bases, with 12 bases lying between them. From germline, CDR1 is SGDLS and CDR2 YYNGEE. The CDR3 loop spans 12 amino acids. This CDR3 reads CASGPMPGELFF. The DNA of the CDR3 is TGTGCCAGCGGCCCTATGCCGGGGGAGCTGTTTTTT.

The chain links TRBV6-6 to TRBJ1-2; D remains unclear. Trimming left V 8 bases short and J 6 bases short, with 19 bases between. Germline V lookup: CDR1 MNHNY, CDR2 SVGAGI (reference sequence). The CDR3 has 14 amino acids. The CDR3 bases are TGTGCCAGCCGAGGGTCTAGGCAGGCGAATGGCTACACCTTC. It yields the protein CASRGSRQANGYTF.

This sequence joins TRBV11-2 and TRBJ2-5; D tentatively reads TRBD1 or TRBD2 (5 bases each). Germline CDR1 reads SGHAT; CDR2 reads FQNNGV. The CDR3 loop spans 12 amino acids. V lost 7 bases and J 7 bases, leaving 13 bases between the germline ends. The CDR3 DNA sequence: TGTGCCAGCACCTCAGCTGGGGGGACCCAGTACTTC. Translating it yields CASTSAGGTQYF.

The V gene is TRBV28, the J gene TRBJ1-2; D not resolved. Germline V CDR1 and CDR2: MDHEN, SYDVKM. Trimming took 2 bases from V and 8 from J, leaving 15 bases between them. The length of the CDR3 is 14 residues. The CDR3 DNA is TGTGCCAGCAGTTTAACGGCTAAGGGAGGCGGCTACACCTTC. Encoded protein: CASSLTAKGGGYTF.

The chain joins TRBV11-2 to TRBJ2-7; 9 bases agree with TRBD2. The CDR3 contains 14 residues. The V gene's germline CDR1 is SGHAT and CDR2 FQNNGV. V dropped 3 bases and J dropped 5; count of bases not matched to a gene: 5. CDR3 in amino acids: CASSFAGGPNEQYF. DNA of the CDR3: TGTGCCAGCAGCTTCGCGGGAGGGCCAAACGAGCAGTACTTC.

The CDR3 DNA reads as TGTGCCAGCAGCTACAGGCCGGCGATCCCGTCCGGTAGCTCCTACGAGCAGTACTTC. This encodes CASSYRPAIPSGSSYEQYF. The J gene is TRBJ2-7, the V gene TRBV27, with D maybe TRBD1 (5 bases). The CDR3 contains 19 residues. The germline gives CDR1 MNHEY, CDR2 SMNVEV (reference sequence). The V and J ends lost 6 bases and 0 bases respectively, with 27 bases between them.

This rearrangement joins TRBV28 to TRBJ1-1, with 7 bases that match TRBD1. CDR3 size: 13 residues. With 2 bases clipped from V and 6 bases from J, the junction kept 3 bases outside the gene matches. Germline V gene data show CDR1 as MDHEN and CDR2 as SYDVKM. The CDR3 DNA is TGTGCCAGCAGTTTAGGAAGGGGGCCTGAAGCTTTCTTT. Its translation is CASSLGRGPEAFF.

This rearrangement joins TRBV5-6 to TRBJ2-1; no clear D gene. The ends were cut back, 2 bases at V and 6 bases at J, with 15 bases in the middle. The CDR3 extends over 15 amino acids. Germline V gene sequence: CDR1 SGHDT, CDR2 YYEEEE. In DNA form, the CDR3 reads TGTGCCAGCAGCTTCGCGCTCCAGGAGACCAATGAGCAGTTCTTC. Translation gives CASSFALQETNEQFF.

This chain joins TRBV5-1 and TRBJ2-7; D remains ambiguous. CDR3 length: 15 amino acids. Per germline, CDR1 SGHRS and CDR2 YFSETQ. V was pared by 4 bases and J by 2 bases, with 16 bases between. The CDR3: CASSPIQARPYEQYF. CDR3 DNA sequence: TGCGCCAGCAGCCCTATCCAAGCGCGTCCCTACGAGCAGTACTTC.